This TCR beta chain was captured in a study of T cell responses to AZD1222 COVID-19 vaccine (dated by TCRdb to the early 2020s). Looking at the study overall: AZD1222 recipients whose second dose came at about 4 weeks and those whose second dose came at about 12 weeks were combined into one group, since spike-specific TCR depth and breadth did not differ between the two schedules. TCR sequencing covered some 240 trial participants: roughly 200 given two doses of AZD1222 and some 25 given two doses of MenACWY control vaccine. Enrollment into the trials was organized by age into subgroups of 18-55, 56-69 and 70-plus years, and those subgroups contained about 150, 27 and 61 TCR-sequenced participants, respectively.

Here is what the overall study found, with its caveats: The 56-69-year group was small, and its depth increase did not reach significance, likely because of low power. Spike-specific TCR breadth and depth rose significantly after two AZD1222 doses compared with day 0 and with MenACWY recipients. Conclusions about previously exposed vaccinees are limited because only six or seven AZD1222 recipients were SARS-CoV-2 seropositive at baseline. Reportedly, almost half of the unique spike-specific TCRs recognized epitopes lying outside the regions that are mutated in the B.1.351 and B.1.1.7 variants. Because no day 14 peak-response samples were available, the repertoires could be characterized only after the peak T cell response. Most participants were white British and females outnumbered males, and the authors suggested that clonal diversity may have been underestimated. Vaccine-associated CD4 TCRs spanned the whole spike protein, with dominant responses in regions 160-218 and 743-854.

Points on this clone: Its antigen remains unidentified. No base qualities exist here, and no much larger clone lies one base off it.

Explained via the paper, the time point label denotes: baseline before first vaccination. Vaccinee samples were obtained from the UK trials COV001 and COV002, which included a single-blind randomized controlled phase 2/3 trial of AZD1222 (ChAdOx1 nCoV-19) in healthy adults. For TCRbeta chain sequencing, PBMC samples from trial participants were taken at day 0 and at day 28 after the second dose. CDR1 and CDR2 are read off the germline V gene as KGHSH and LQKENI. V is clipped by 2 bases and J by 0 bases, and the sequence between their germline boundaries is 3 bases long. Its CDR3 holds 13 amino acids, cysteine through phenylalanine. Only CDR3 DNA remains: 39 bases, in frame from the first base. The CDR3 regions of human TCRbeta chains were analyzed by immunosequencing. The original methods were these. Repertoire TCRs were checked for matches against a reference library of SARS-CoV-2-specific TCRs that had been generated using the MIRA antigen-specificity platform. Breadth was defined as the fraction of unique TCRs that were SARS-CoV-2-associated. Depth was defined as the fraction of total T cells that were SARS-CoV-2-associated. Each spike-specific TCR was assigned to its reactive spike region and to a CD4 or CD8 class using the MIRA data. Log10-transformed breadth and depth values were compared by one-way ANOVA with Sidak's multiple comparisons tests. Sourced from immuneACCESS, this table was stored by TCRdb with only in-frame sequences that have V and J called. A share of the clones is absent; for the studies checked, an unresolved V gene accounts for under half, and the remainder has no known explanation. That table is the source of V, J and clone size, and D and trimming were worked out from the DNA. The sample has 140,000 to 150,000 clones on record, 80% to 90% of them singletons. The ten top clones hold 1.6% of the sample.

Here the chain combines TRBV18 and TRBJ2-3, with the D gene not clear enough to name. The source was peripheral blood, collected on day 0 of AZD1222 vaccination. The receptor was isolated from an adult in good health. Here is the DNA: TGTGCCAGCTCACCATATAGCACAGATACGCAGTATTTT. It translates to CASSPYSTDTQYF.